Sequencing of this TCR beta chain was carried out in a study of cytomegalovirus exposure and HLA in healthy donors. Germline V CDR1 and CDR2: LNHDA, SQIVND (reference sequence). The CDR3 extends over 16 amino acids. J gave up 1 base and V 3 bases, and 6 bases lay outside the gene matches. As for this clone: What it binds is unknown.

Study-level findings and limits: Cytomegalovirus status, reportedly, was diagnosed with high specificity and sensitivity by the classifier.

Data came from immunoSEQ multiplex PCR; TCRdb stores just in-frame clones and leaves some out. The sample yields about 86,000 clones, roughly 93% seen once. This chain uses TRBV19 with TRBJ2-3, with 8 positions matching TRBD1. This sequence was found in a man younger than 30 in good health and CMV-seronegative. Sequenced sample: PBMCs. The DNA for the CDR3 is TGTGCCAGTAGTATGGGGAAGGGACAGGGCACAGATACGCAGTATTTT. As protein: CASSMGKGQGTDTQYF.